This T cell receptor (beta chain) was sequenced during a study of blood T cell repertoires in COVID-19. Across the whole study: There were acute and convalescent COVID-19 samples, and they came from the United States, Italy and Spain. Sources were T cells, B-cell-depleted T cells, or PBMCs; the material itself was cDNA or gDNA.

Germline CDR1 SNHLY, CDR2 FYNNEI. V was pared by 4 bases and J by 6 bases, with 12 bases between. The CDR3 consists of 14 residues. The assay was immunoSEQ multiplex PCR, and TCRdb's table has in-frame clones only and misses some. This table has tens of thousands of clones, around four fifths appearing once. The chain combines TRBV2 with TRBJ2-2; possibly TRBD2 for D (6 bases). The TCR sequence derives from a human donor in a cohort sampled during active COVID-19. The sequencing sample was made of peripheral blood. The CDR3 DNA sequence: TGTGCCAGCAGTGTCATGGGGGGTCCCGGGGAGCTGTTTTTT. Translating gives CASSVMGGPGELFF.